The 25 T cell receptor beta chains presented below share a single source sample, sequenced in a study of shared T cell receptors in the human thymus. Sequencing was performed with immunoSEQ multiplex PCR; in TCRdb, only in-frame clones are kept and a portion is missing. Of about 540,000 clones in the sample, 78% were seen once. These data also formed part of another study, on human thymus T cells.

The sequenced sample was thymocytes. Receptors originate from a boy in the first two years of life with a congenital heart defect.

The chain combines TRBV25-1 with TRBJ2-1, with a weak D call TRBD1 (7 bases). The CDR3 extends over 16 amino acids. Per the germline V gene, CDR1 is MGHDK and CDR2 is SYGVNS. V dropped 2 bases and J dropped 5 bases, with 16 bases sitting between them. The CDR3 region is CASSEEGQGGNNEQFF. The CDR3 DNA follows: TGTGCCAGCAGTGAAGAAGGTCAGGGGGGAAACAATGAGCAGTTCTTC.

The chain uses TRBV19 and TRBJ1-1, with a tentative D call TRBD1 (5 bases). CDR1 is LNHDA and CDR2 is SQIVND in the germline V gene (reference sequence). Trimming shortened V by 3 bases and J by 0 bases, and 14 bases separated the two germline ends. The CDR3 loop spans 16 amino acids. CDR3 bases: TGTGCCAGTAGTATTGGGGGGGGTGCCCTGAACACTGAAGCTTTCTTT. Amino acid sequence: CASSIGGGALNTEAFF.

V is TRBV2 and J is TRBJ2-7; 8 positions agree with TRBD2. The CDR3 consists of 14 residues. V shed 4 bases, J shed 2 bases, and the junction held 4 bases outside the gene matches. CDR1 is SNHLY, CDR2 FYNNEI, per germline. This CDR3 is CASSAGAGAYEQYF. The CDR3 DNA reads TGTGCCAGCAGTGCAGGAGCGGGGGCCTACGAGCAGTACTTC. Filled out from reference TRBV2 and TRBJ2-7, the complete variable domain reads EPEVTQTPSHQVTQMGQEVILRCVPISNHLYFYWYRQILGQKVEFLVSFYNNEISEKSEIFDDQFSVERPDGSNFTLKIRSTKLEDSAMYFCASSAGAGAYEQYFGPGTRLTVT.

The chain joins TRBV28 to TRBJ2-5; tentative D call: TRBD1 (5 bases). Trimming left V 7 bases short and J 2 bases short, with 11 bases between. CDR3 length: 13 amino acids. Germline values: CDR1 MDHEN, CDR2 SYDVKM. CDR3 sequence reads: CASTTALQETQYF. Written as DNA, the CDR3 is TGTGCCAGCACGACAGCCCTACAAGAGACCCAGTACTTC.

CDR3 nucleotides: TGTGCCAGCCGGGACACCCGAAGCTCCTACGAGCAGTACTTC. It yields the protein CASRDTRSSYEQYF. The V call is TRBV28, the J call TRBJ2-7; TRBD1 might be the D (6 bases). The V and J ends lost 8 bases and 0 bases respectively, with 14 bases between them. CDR1 is MDHEN, CDR2 SYDVKM, per germline. The CDR3 loop spans 14 amino acids. Full variable domain (rest looked up from reference TRBV28 and TRBJ2-7): DVKVTQSSRYLVKRTGEKVFLECVQDMDHENMFWYRQDPGLGLRLIYFSYDVKMKEKGDIPEGYSVSREKKERFSLILESASTNQTSMYLCASRDTRSSYEQYFGPGTRLTVT.

This chain connects TRBV5-1 to TRBJ2-1; D uncertain. CDR1 and CDR2 (germline): SGHRS, YFSETQ. Trimming took 0 bases from V and 10 from J, leaving 5 bases between them. The CDR3 loop spans 11 amino acids. The CDR3 nucleotides are TGCGCCAGCAGCTTGGTTCGGGAGCAGTTCTTC. Translated: CASSLVREQFF.

The chain combines TRBV25-1 with TRBJ1-1, with TRBD1 identical over 8 bases. The CDR3 is made up of 14 amino acids. V lost 3 bases to trimming and J lost 6 bases; unmatched junction nucleotides: 6. Germline V gene lookup returns CDR1 MGHDK and CDR2 SYGVNS. The CDR3 DNA reads as TGTGCCAGCAGTGAGGACAGGGTCCCCCCTGAAGCTTTCTTT. Translated: CASSEDRVPPEAFF.

This chain links TRBV5-1 with TRBJ2-7; 9 bases align to TRBD1. This CDR3 has 18 residues. V was pared by 0 bases and J by 2 bases, with 12 bases of the junction left unmatched. CDR1 is SGHRS and CDR2 is YFSETQ in the germline V gene. CDR3: CASSLENGDRDTPYEQYF. Written as DNA, the CDR3 is TGCGCCAGCAGCTTGGAAAACGGGGACAGGGACACCCCCTACGAGCAGTACTTC.

The chain uses TRBV6-5 and TRBJ2-7; 9 positions agree with TRBD1. The length of the CDR3 is 15 residues. The junction had 7 bases not matched to a gene; V was cut back by 7 bases and J by 0 bases. The germline V gene encodes CDR1 MNHEY and CDR2 SVGAGI. For the CDR3, the DNA is TGTGCCAGCACCTACAGGACAGGGGCCTCCTACGAGCAGTACTTC. Its translation: CASTYRTGASYEQYF.

CDR3 protein: CASSSTHPGLAGGPTDTQYF. In DNA, the CDR3 is TGTGCCAGCAGTTCCACTCACCCGGGACTAGCGGGAGGGCCAACAGATACGCAGTATTTT. The rearrangement joins TRBV27 to TRBJ2-3; TRBD2 matches at 16 bases. The V segment lost 4 bases and the J segment 3 bases; nucleotides outside the gene matches: 13. CDR1 is MNHEY, CDR2 SMNVEV, per germline (reference sequence). This CDR3 has 20 residues.

This clone was detected only a few times. This chain connects TRBV4-3 to TRBJ2-3; TRBD2 matches 8 bases. The CDR3 consists of 17 residues. Germline-derived CDR1 and CDR2 are LGHNA and YSLEER. The V and J ends lost 0 bases and 6 bases, in that order; junction bases with no gene match: 11. CDR3 in amino acids: CASSQDRGGRPKDTQYF. The DNA for the CDR3 is TGCGCCAGCAGCCAAGATCGAGGCGGGAGGCCCAAGGATACGCAGTATTTT.

This sequence joins TRBV6-5 and TRBJ2-7, with 10 nucleotides matching TRBD1. This CDR3 region has 16 residues. CDR1 MNHEY and CDR2 SVGAGI come from the germline V gene. V was pared by 0 bases and J by 4 bases, with 6 bases of the junction left unmatched. CDR3 sequence (DNA): TGTGCCAGCAGTTACTCGATAGGGGACAGGGGTTACGAGCAGTACTTC. This translates into CASSYSIGDRGYEQYF.

Worth noting for this clone: The junction departs from germline at one end; a sequencing error may be responsible. This chain links TRBV4-3 with TRBJ1-4, with TRBD1 matching over 11 bases. Germline CDR1 and CDR2: LGHNA and YSLEER. The CDR3 length is 13 residues. CDR3 sequence reads: CASGQGAKEKLFF. For the CDR3, the DNA is TGCGCCAGCGGACAGGGGGCTAAAGAAAAACTGTTTTTT.

The J gene is TRBJ1-5, the V gene TRBV4-3; 12 bases are shared with TRBD1. CDR1 is LGHNA, CDR2 YSLEER, per germline. Losses at the gene ends were 3 bases for V and 5 bases for J; bases not matched to a gene: 5. This CDR3 comprises 16 residues. CDR3 loop: CASSQGTGGEDQPQHF. The CDR3 coding sequence is TGCGCCAGCAGCCAGGGGACAGGGGGCGAAGATCAGCCCCAGCATTTT.

The rearrangement joins TRBV5-4 to TRBJ1-3, with 8 positions matching TRBD1. The CDR3 runs to 17 residues. Germline CDR1 reads SGHNT; CDR2 reads YYREEE (reference sequence). V lost 3 bases and J lost 0; bases outside the gene matches: 8. The CDR3, as DNA: TGTGCCAGCAGCTCGCCGACAGGGGCCCGCTCTGGAAACACCATATATTTT. Amino acid sequence: CASSSPTGARSGNTIYF.

This chain uses TRBV11-1 with TRBJ2-3, with a weak D call TRBD2 (6 bases). The CDR3 loop spans 16 amino acids. Germline-derived CDR1 and CDR2 are SGHAT and FQDESV (reference sequence). V was pared by 1 base and J by 2 bases, with 13 bases between. In nucleotides, the CDR3 is TGTGCCAGCAGCTTAGTTTCGCGGGACCACACAGATACGCAGTATTTT. Protein: CASSLVSRDHTDTQYF.

This clone was seen a few times. This chain joins TRBV19 and TRBJ1-1, with 10 bases aligning to TRBD1. The CDR3 consists of 17 residues. Germline V lookup: CDR1 LNHDA, CDR2 SQIVND (reference sequence). Trimming removed 6 bases from V and 5 bases from J; junction bases left unmatched: 15. CDR3 in DNA: TGTGCCAGTAGAAAAGCCCAACCGGGACAGGGGAGTACTGAAGCTTTCTTT. It encodes CASRKAQPGQGSTEAFF.

The V and J genes are TRBV27 and TRBJ2-1, with 10 bases matching TRBD2. Trimming at V came to 4 bases and at J to 5 bases, leaving 5 bases not matched to a gene. The CDR3 contains 15 residues. CDR1 and CDR2 from the germline V gene are MNHEY and SMNVEV (reference sequence). CDR3 loop: CASSSSGLANNEQFF. CDR3 sequence (DNA): TGTGCCAGCAGTTCGTCGGGACTAGCGAACAATGAGCAGTTCTTC.

The chain is built from TRBV7-2 and TRBJ2-7, with 10 positions matching TRBD1. CDR1 is SGHTA and CDR2 is FQGNSA in the germline V gene. V was clipped by 3 bases and J by 4 bases; unmatched bases: 3. This CDR3 region has 14 residues. The chain's CDR3 is CASSFGQGGYEQYF. CDR3 DNA sequence: TGTGCCAGCAGCTTCGGACAGGGGGGGTACGAGCAGTACTTC.

This chain links TRBV14 with TRBJ2-3; a weak D match, TRBD1 (6 bases). Trimming took 2 bases from V and 6 from J, leaving 9 bases between them. Germline V gene lookup returns CDR1 SGHDN and CDR2 FVKESK. The CDR3 contains 13 residues. CDR3 bases: TGTGCCAGCAGCCAATTAAGGGGGGATACGCAGTATTTT. Protein product: CASSQLRGDTQYF.

The V gene is TRBV5-4, the J gene TRBJ1-2; the D gene is possibly TRBD1 (6 bases). The CDR3 extends over 13 amino acids. The germline V gene encodes CDR1 SGHNT and CDR2 YYREEE (reference sequence). V was shortened by 0 bases and J by 11 bases, with 14 bases between the two germline ends. CDR3 coding DNA: TGTGCCAGCAGCTTGGGACAGGCCACGGGGTACACCTTC. Translated: CASSLGQATGYTF.

The rearrangement joins TRBV4-3 to TRBJ1-4; TRBD1 matches at 7 bases. V trimming: 0 bases; J trimming: 8 bases; junction bases outside the gene matches: 6. CDR3 length equals 15 residues. Germline V CDR1 and CDR2: LGHNA, YSLEER. The CDR3 loop is CASSQDRGWWEKLFF. CDR3 in DNA: TGCGCCAGCAGCCAAGACAGGGGGTGGTGGGAAAAACTGTTTTTT.

The J gene is TRBJ2-7, the V gene TRBV5-4; 15 nucleotides align to TRBD2. The CDR3 contains 17 residues. V lost 0 bases and J lost 4; bases outside the gene matches: 5. Per the germline V gene, CDR1 is SGHNT and CDR2 is YYREEE (reference sequence). The CDR3 region is CASSLDGGLAGGYEQYF. CDR3 DNA: TGTGCCAGCAGCTTGGACGGGGGACTAGCGGGAGGATACGAGCAGTACTTC.

The rearrangement joins TRBV11-3 to TRBJ2-7, with 7 bases aligning to TRBD2. Germline V CDR1 and CDR2: SGHNT, YENEEA. CDR3 size: 16 residues. J was trimmed by 0 bases and V by 0 bases; bases with no gene match: 5. The CDR3 coding sequence is TGTGCCAGCAGCTTAGACCGGACTAGGCCCTCCTACGAGCAGTACTTC. Amino acids: CASSLDRTRPSYEQYF.

This rearrangement joins TRBV20-1 to TRBJ1-3; 8 bases line up with TRBD1. Germline CDR1 reads DFQATT; CDR2 reads SNEGSKA (reference sequence). J gave up 7 bases and V 6 bases, and 2 bases lay outside the gene matches. This CDR3 region has 11 residues. Here the CDR3 reads CSARTGNTIYF. Written as DNA, the CDR3 is TGCAGTGCGAGGACAGGGAACACCATATATTTT.